This entry is about one T cell receptor beta chain. This clonotype is a singleton in its sample. No antigen is known for it. The input lacks base qualities; no much larger clone sits a single base away. A lone read gives weak evidence. The time point label corresponds to: persistent/refractory GD, antithyroid drugs over 5 years with positive TRAb. For both TCR sequencing and RNA sequencing, RNA was extracted from PBMCs in TRIzol. The diagnosis of Graves' disease followed American Thyroid Association guidelines. Patients were recruited from an endocrinology department in Xi'an, China. Each patient gave about 8.1 milliliters of peripheral blood, collected in an EDTA anticoagulant tube. Ficoll Paque Plus density gradient separation was used to isolate PBMCs, and no further T cell sorting was performed. RNA quality was checked with an Agilent 2100 Bioanalyzer and agarose gel, and concentration with a NanoDrop 2000.

The entry originates in a study of regulatory T cells in long-lasting Graves disease (dated by TCRdb to about 2021). In terms of the full investigation: Persistent Graves' disease was defined as antithyroid drug treatment for over 5 years with persistently positive TSH receptor autoantibodies. On average, persistent Graves' disease patients in the clinical cohort had been on antithyroid drugs for approximately ten years. Peripheral blood TCR sequencing and RNA sequencing compared persistent Graves' disease patients with newly diagnosed Graves' disease patients. The study was registered as a clinical trial and conducted in China. A total of about 33 samples were covered by TCR sequencing, comprising around 13 persistent and approximately 20 newly diagnosed Graves' disease patients. Broad study findings and their caveats: The study examined only peripheral blood because the primary lesion, thyroid tissue, could not be accessed. Patients with persistent disease shared more public clonotypes (around 3,000) than newly diagnosed patients did (around 1,000). Persistent disease showed preferential use of TRBV28, TRBJ1-2 and TRBJ2-5, whereas newly diagnosed disease favored TRBV20-1 and TRBJ2-1. Sequencing and analysis were restricted to the TCR beta chain. The small sample size was acknowledged by the authors as a limitation that may reduce accuracy. Compared with newly diagnosed patients, persistent Graves' disease patients had lower TCR Shannon entropy and fewer highly expanded clones, which suggests clonal expansion.

Trimming costs V 1 base and J 5 bases, and their ends lie 10 bases apart. The CDR3 goes from the cysteine to the phenylalanine over 13 residues. Only the CDR3 DNA is retained, 39 bases long and in frame from the first base. Sequences SGHNT (CDR1) and YYREEE (CDR2) are obtained from the germline V gene (reference sequence). The library was prepared using multiplex PCR. TCRdb names Illumina HiSeq 4000 as the instrument used. CDR3 regions were amplified by Arm-PCR with iRepertoire HTBI primers to construct TCR beta libraries. Before sequencing, the PCR products underwent gel purification. On the authors' methods: Across samples, 60 to 70 TRBV and 15 or so TRBJ segments were identified and used for gene usage analysis of CDR3 amino acid clonotypes. Filtered high-quality paired reads were merged into contigs using COPE and FqMerger. BLAST was used to align contigs to the IMGT TRBV, TRBD and TRBJ reference genes, and CDR3 was defined following IMGT. Any clonotype with a frequency above 0.1% was classified as a highly expanded clone. Repertoire diversity was measured by Shannon entropy, and V-J evenness by the Gini coefficient. Public clonotypes were defined as clonotypes shared by more than one individual. TCRdb reprocessed the public reads (quality trimming at Q25 with fastp, clone calling with MiXCR) and kept in-frame beta chains. Rows are unified per CDR3 protein, each entry keeping the most common DNA and genes. TCRdb, not the authors, supplied the V and J calls. The sample table lists roughly 500,000 distinct CDR3 sequences, less than 25% of them with a count of one. The ten largest clones capture less than 9% of the sample.

Sequenced here: peripheral blood mononuclear cells (PBMCs), sampled when the disease was refractory, from a patient treated with antithyroid drugs. This chain is built from TRBV5-4 and TRBJ2-7; a confident D gene designation cannot be given. The TCR was taken from a female donor with Graves disease. The bases read TGTGCCAGCAGCTTGATGAGTAGCAACGAGCAGTACTTC. This is translated as CASSLMSSNEQYF. This CDR3, with the reference TRBV5-4 and TRBJ2-7 proteins standing in past its ends, gives the full variable domain ETGVTQSPTHLIKTRGQQVTLRCSSQSGHNTVSWYQQALGQGPQFIFQYYREEENGRGNFPPRFSGLQFPNYSSELNVNALELDDSALYLCASSLMSSNEQYFGPGTRLTVT.